This T cell receptor beta chain was recorded in a study of regulatory T cells in long-lasting Graves disease. Time point specified: persistent/refractory GD, antithyroid drugs over 5 years with positive TRAb. Researchers made the TCR library from RNA that was extracted from PBMCs. Relying on iRepertoire HTBI primers and Arm-PCR of CDR3 regions, the team built TCR beta libraries. TCRdb processed the multiplex PCR reads anew with MiXCR; each CDR3 protein has one entry. This table has a few hundred thousand distinct CDR3 sequences, roughly a quarter appearing once. CDR1 is MNHEY and CDR2 is SVGAGI in the germline V gene. Deletions cut 4 bases from V and 5 bases from J, with 11 bases between. This CDR3 has 13 residues.

V is TRBV6-5 and J is TRBJ1-1; D is unclear. The sequenced sample was peripheral blood mononuclear cells (PBMCs), obtained when the disease was refractory, from a patient treated with antithyroid drugs. This receptor was identified in a female donor with Graves disease. CDR3 sequence reads: CASSFEQRTEAFF. CDR3 sequence (DNA): TGTGCCAGCAGTTTCGAACAGCGGACTGAAGCTTTCTTT.